The 29 T cell receptor beta chains below all came from one sample that was sequenced in a study of blood T cell repertoires in COVID-19. Measured with immunoSEQ multiplex PCR; TCRdb has only the in-frame clones, and not every one. The table includes about 150,000 clones, over 75% detected once. Sequences were obtained from peripheral blood. The receptor set was obtained from a man aged 60-69 years with active or convalescent COVID-19.

J is TRBJ2-7 and V is TRBV3-1 (or the pseudogene TRBV3-2); TRBD2 matches 9 bases. The CDR3 has 14 residues. V lost 4 bases and J lost 5; bases outside the gene matches: 6. From germline, CDR1 is LGHDT and CDR2 YNNKEL (reference sequence). The CDR3 DNA follows: TGTGCCAGCAGCCTAGCGGGAGTCTTCCACGAGCAGTACTTC. This translates into CASSLAGVFHEQYF.

The gene calls are TRBV30 and TRBJ2-5; the D gene is possibly TRBD2 (6 bases). The CDR3 is 11 residues long. Germline V gives CDR1 GTSNPN, CDR2 SVGIG (reference sequence). Trimming removed 1 base at V and 6 bases at J, with 6 bases between. CDR3 sequence: CAWSGGKTQYF. For the CDR3, the DNA is TGTGCCTGGAGTGGCGGGAAGACCCAGTACTTC.

This clone was picked up a small number of times. V gene TRBV7-2 combines with J gene TRBJ1-5, with TRBD1 as a possible D gene (5 bases). Trimming took off 3 bases at V and 2 bases at J, with 14 bases between the two ends. The CDR3 spans 16 residues. Germline lookup yields CDR1 SGHTA and CDR2 FQGNSA. The CDR3 nucleotides are TGTGCCAGCAGCTTCTCGGGGGATTTGGGCAATCAGCCCCAGCATTTT. It codes for CASSFSGDLGNQPQHF.

The J gene is TRBJ2-7, the V gene TRBV6-5, with 7 bases identical to TRBD1. CDR3 size: 14 residues. V lost 6 bases and J lost 2; bases outside the gene matches: 7. Per germline, CDR1 MNHEY and CDR2 SVGAGI. The CDR3 region has the DNA TGTGCCAGCAGCCAGACAGGGATGACCTACGAGCAGTACTTC. Protein sequence: CASSQTGMTYEQYF.

V and J are TRBV19 and TRBJ1-1, with D maybe TRBD1 (5 bases). V gave up 3 bases and J gave up 4 bases, with 15 bases separating them. Germline CDR1 and CDR2: LNHDA and SQIVND (reference sequence). The CDR3 has 15 amino acids. CDR3 protein: CASSIRDSGGTEAFF. The CDR3 DNA sequence: TGTGCCAGTAGTATTCGGGACTCCGGTGGCACTGAAGCTTTCTTT.

This chain connects TRBV4-1 to TRBJ2-2, with 7 bases matching TRBD2. The ends lost 1 base at V and 2 bases at J; junction bases unmatched: 4. Germline lookup yields CDR1 MGHRA and CDR2 YSYEKL. The CDR3 contains 16 residues. The CDR3 bases are TGCGCCAGCAGCCAAGTGGGCGGGAGAAACACCGGGGAGCTGTTTTTT. The encoded protein is CASSQVGGRNTGELFF.

J is TRBJ1-3 and V is TRBV9, with D perhaps TRBD1 (6 bases). The CDR3 is made up of 18 amino acids. Germline CDR1 SGDLS, CDR2 YYNGEE. The V end lost 2 bases, the J end lost 4 bases, and 22 bases lay between the germline ends. The CDR3 nucleotides are TGTGCCAGCAGCGTTTCATGGAGAGGGGGGGCAGAAGGAAACACCATATATTTT. Residues: CASSVSWRGGAEGNTIYF.

The chain combines TRBV27 with TRBJ2-7; 8 nucleotides line up with TRBD2. The CDR3 loop spans 14 amino acids. Germline CDR1 reads MNHEY; CDR2 reads SMNVEV (reference sequence). J gave up 3 bases and V 5 bases, and 6 bases lay outside the gene matches. The CDR3 region has the DNA TGTGCCAGCAGTCTTAGGACTAGCAGCTACGAGCAGTACTTC. Its protein product is CASSLRTSSYEQYF.

The chain carries TRBV30 and TRBJ2-1; D gene unclear. The V end lost 3 bases, the J end lost 3 bases, and 6 bases lay between the germline ends. The CDR3 sequence is 12 residues long. Germline loops: CDR1 GTSNPN, CDR2 SVGIG (reference sequence). The CDR3 DNA reads as TGTGCCTGGAGAAAGAGCTACAATGAGCAGTTCTTC. It is translated as CAWRKSYNEQFF.

This clone appeared once. The chain recombines TRBV28 with TRBJ1-6; 8 nucleotides match TRBD1. Germline V lookup: CDR1 MDHEN, CDR2 SYDVKM. The CDR3 has 16 residues. The junction had 8 bases not matched to a gene; V was cut back by 7 bases and J by 3 bases. The CDR3 sequence: CASKSAGTGYNSPLHF. CDR3 coding DNA: TGTGCCAGCAAATCCGCCGGGACAGGCTATAATTCACCCCTCCACTTT.

The gene calls are TRBV7-2 and TRBJ2-2, with a weak D call TRBD1 (6 bases). Germline CDR1 and CDR2: SGHTA and FQGNSA. The CDR3 is 17 residues long. V dropped 1 base and J dropped 4 bases, with 16 bases sitting between them. CDR3 residues: CASSLVPQGRITGELFF. The CDR3 DNA is TGTGCCAGCAGCTTAGTTCCGCAGGGGCGGATCACCGGGGAGCTGTTTTTT.

The chain joins TRBV6-5 to TRBJ2-1, with TRBD1 matching 8 bases. The CDR3 is 16 residues long. Germline V gene lookup returns CDR1 MNHEY and CDR2 SVGAGI. V lost 0 bases, J lost 3 bases, and 4 bases stayed unmatched. CDR3 bases: TGTGCCAGCAGTTACTCCGGGACAGGTTACTACAATGAGCAGTTCTTC. It specifies CASSYSGTGYYNEQFF.

The chain joins TRBV12-3 or TRBV12-4 to TRBJ2-5; the D gene is possibly TRBD2 (5 bases). This CDR3 has 13 amino acids. Trimming removed 6 bases at V and 4 bases at J, with 12 bases between. The CDR3 here is CASRSRGLETQYF. The CDR3 DNA reads TGTGCCAGCAGGAGTAGAGGACTAGAGACCCAGTACTTC.

The chain combines TRBV19 with TRBJ1-6; 9 positions agree with TRBD1. Per germline, CDR1 LNHDA and CDR2 SQIVND (reference sequence). The CDR3 loop spans 15 amino acids. The V segment lost 7 bases and the J segment 6 bases; nucleotides outside the gene matches: 7. The CDR3 sequence: CASTRTGDGNSPLHF. In DNA form, the CDR3 reads TGTGCCAGTACCCGGACAGGGGACGGTAATTCACCCCTCCACTTT.

The genes are TRBV7-2 and TRBJ1-2; D is unresolved. From germline, CDR1 is SGHTA and CDR2 FQGNSA. The CDR3 has 15 residues. V was pared by 6 bases and J by 0 bases, with 14 bases between. CDR3: CASSSQAGSNYGYTF. DNA for the CDR3: TGTGCCAGCAGTTCCCAGGCAGGATCTAACTATGGCTACACCTTC.

J is TRBJ2-3 and V is TRBV30, with 7 bases fitting TRBD1. The CDR3 runs to 15 residues. Germline V gene lookup returns CDR1 GTSNPN and CDR2 SVGIG (reference sequence). Trimming cost V 0 bases and J 2 bases; bases outside gene matches: 5. CDR3 nucleotide sequence: TGTGCCTGGAGTGTACAGGGGCTATACACAGATACGCAGTATTTT. As protein: CAWSVQGLYTDTQYF.

This rearrangement joins TRBV21-1 to TRBJ2-1; the DNA was not used to check the table's D call, TRBD1. TRBV21-1 is deemed a pseudogene. CDR3 length equals 19 residues. The CDR3 loop reads CASSKVYRDRGNSYNEQFF. The DNA for the CDR3 is TGTGCCAGCAGCAAAGTCTACCGGGACAGGGGGAACTCCTACAATGAGCAGTTCTTC.

This clone occurred once. The chain uses TRBV28 and TRBJ1-3; D is uncertain. The CDR3 covers 16 residues. V was shortened by 2 bases and J by 4 bases, with 15 bases between the two germline ends. Germline V lookup: CDR1 MDHEN, CDR2 SYDVKM. In DNA form, the CDR3 reads TGTGCCAGCAGTTTAGAAGGTCCCCAGGTGGGAAACACCATATATTTT. This encodes CASSLEGPQVGNTIYF.

The chain carries TRBV7-2 and TRBJ2-5; D is possibly TRBD1 (6 bases). V was clipped by 5 bases and J by 5 bases, with 15 bases between them. Germline assignment: CDR1 SGHTA and CDR2 FQGNSA. This CDR3 is 14 amino acids long. The CDR3 region has the DNA TGTGCCAGCAGCCCAGCTACAGGGCGGGAGACCCAGTACTTC. Its protein is CASSPATGRETQYF.

This chain connects TRBV29-1 to TRBJ2-3; unclear D gene. Trimming took 5 bases from V and 1 from J, leaving 7 bases between them. The CDR3 contains 12 residues. Per the germline V gene, CDR1 is SQVTM and CDR2 is ANQGSEA. This CDR3 reads CSVIQGTDTQYF. Written as DNA, the CDR3 is TGCAGCGTTATTCAGGGCACAGATACGCAGTATTTT.

CDR3: CASSQPQGLADYNEQFF. DNA for the CDR3: TGCGCCAGCAGCCAACCCCAGGGACTAGCGGACTACAATGAGCAGTTCTTC. The genes are TRBV4-3 and TRBJ2-1; 11 bases map to TRBD2. There are 17 residues in the CDR3. Germline CDR1 is LGHNA and CDR2 is YSLEER. Trimming took 2 bases from V and 3 from J; bases not matched to a gene: 6.

This clone was found many times. The chain combines TRBV28 with TRBJ1-1; TRBD1 agrees at 8 bases. Germline V gives CDR1 MDHEN, CDR2 SYDVKM. The V segment lost 3 bases and the J segment 6 bases; nucleotides outside the gene matches: 9. The CDR3 has 15 residues. DNA of the CDR3: TGTGCCAGCAGTTTGAGACAGGGGCGAAGGGCTGAAGCTTTCTTT. Residues: CASSLRQGRRAEAFF.

This clone was counted only a few times. The chain uses TRBV11-2 and TRBJ1-1; no firm D call. Germline lookup yields CDR1 SGHAT and CDR2 FQNNGV. Trimming pared 4 bases from V and 4 bases from J, leaving 10 bases between. The CDR3 runs to 13 residues. The CDR3 nucleotides are TGTGCCAGCAGCTCCAGGCGGGCCACTGAAGCTTTCTTT. This codes for CASSSRRATEAFF. Supplemented by reference TRBV11-2 and TRBJ1-1, the full variable domain reads EAGVAQSPRYKIIEKRQSVAFWCNPISGHATLYWYQQILGQGPKLLIQFQNNGVVDDSQLPKDRFSAERLKGVDSTLKIQPAKLEDSAVYLCASSSRRATEAFFGQGTRLTVV.

CDR3 residues: CASSERQDSYEQYF. The CDR3 DNA reads as TGTGCCAGCAGTGAACGACAGGACTCCTACGAGCAGTACTTC. This chain connects TRBV28 to TRBJ2-7, with a tentative D call TRBD1 (6 bases). From germline, CDR1 is MDHEN and CDR2 SYDVKM. This CDR3 contains 14 residues. V shed 5 bases and J shed 0 bases, with 11 bases lying between them.

The CDR3: CASSAATGTTDTQYF. The CDR3 DNA reads TGTGCCAGCAGCGCCGCTACAGGGACCACAGATACGCAGTATTTT. The J gene is TRBJ2-3, the V gene TRBV5-4; a weak D match, TRBD1 (6 bases). The CDR3 extends over 15 amino acids. Trimming pared 4 bases from V and 2 bases from J, leaving 14 bases between. In germline, CDR1 is SGHNT, CDR2 YYREEE (reference sequence).

The rearrangement links TRBV9 to TRBJ1-4; D perhaps matches TRBD1 (6 bases). Germline V gene data show CDR1 as SGDLS and CDR2 as YYNGEE. The CDR3 contains 14 residues. V lost 7 bases to trimming and J lost 4 bases, with 14 bases between them. The chain's CDR3 is CASAQDSSNEKLFF. As DNA, the CDR3 is TGTGCCAGCGCACAGGACAGTAGTAATGAAAAACTGTTTTTT.

The CDR3 spells CASSLQGYTDTQYF. The CDR3 DNA sequence: TGTGCCAGCAGTCTACAGGGTTACACAGATACGCAGTATTTT. The J gene is TRBJ2-3, the V gene TRBV9; tentative D call: TRBD1 (6 bases). The germline gives CDR1 SGDLS, CDR2 YYNGEE. The V gene lost 5 bases and the J gene lost 2 bases, with 12 bases spanning the gap. The CDR3 contains 14 residues.

This chain joins TRBV6-1 and TRBJ1-1, with TRBD1 identical over 9 bases. The CDR3 runs 14 residues. The V gene end was trimmed by 3 bases and the J gene end by 5 bases; junction bases not matched to a gene: 4. Germline CDR1 and CDR2: MNHNS and SASEGT. This CDR3 reads CASSDTGGATEAFF. CDR3 sequence (DNA): TGTGCCAGCAGTGATACAGGGGGCGCAACTGAAGCTTTCTTT.

This chain joins TRBV9 and TRBJ1-3; D uncertain. Germline CDR1 SGDLS, CDR2 YYNGEE. Trimming took off 0 bases at V and 1 base at J, with 5 bases between the two ends. The CDR3 spans 14 residues. The CDR3 reads CASSVAVSGNTIYF. CDR3 DNA sequence: TGTGCCAGCAGCGTAGCGGTGTCTGGAAACACCATATATTTT.